This record concerns one T cell receptor beta chain sequence. The antigen remains undetermined. This was a survey-level run. The repertoire was sequenced with immunoSEQ multiplex PCR; TCRdb's copy has only in-frame clones and lacks some. The sample yields tens of thousands of clones, over 70% seen once. This specimen belongs to a study of pediatric ulcerative colitis. Study-level findings and limits: Acute severe colitis showed lower rectal diversity from clonal expansions.

This CDR3 is 16 amino acids long. The germline V gene encodes CDR1 SGHVS and CDR2 FQNEAQ. Trimming shortened V by 1 base and J by 4 bases, and 13 bases separated the two germline ends. Sequenced: blood. This sequence joins TRBV7-8 and TRBJ2-2; perhaps TRBD2 as D (6 bases). The source is a boy under 18 who was a control in a study of pediatric ulcerative colitis. DNA for the CDR3: TGTGCCAGCAGCTTAGTCCAGCGGGCCGCCACCGGGGAGCTGTTTTTT. Encoded protein: CASSLVQRAATGELFF.